The T cell receptor beta chain described here comes from a study of identifying expanded T cells in peripheral blood. Germline CDR1 and CDR2: SGHVT and SQSDAQ. Trimming pared 4 bases from V and 5 bases from J, leaving 17 bases between. This CDR3 has 15 amino acids. Study-wide points: Variance in clone template counts between roughly 2-week samples significantly increased with total template count across all healthy donors.

The assay was immunoSEQ multiplex PCR, and TCRdb's table has in-frame clones only and misses some. The table has just over 90,000 clones, about 90% seen once. Collection occurred without any documented infections or immune events in donors. This clone showed up many times. No antigen is known for it. The J gene is TRBJ1-1, the V gene TRBV7-4; D is unresolved. This clonotype was sampled from a person between 18 and 69 years old in good health. The sample consisted of blood. The CDR3 DNA sequence: TGTGCCAGCAGCTCCCCCCTCTCGGTCAAAACTGAAGCTTTCTTT. Residues: CASSSPLSVKTEAFF.